This T cell receptor (beta chain) was retrieved from a study of sequential checkpoint blockade in melanoma. Study-level information: After nivolumab or ipilimumab alone, around 20 patients had week-13 rebiopsies. Study findings and constraints: T-cell fraction and clonality followed PD-L1 and CD8+ counts, not mutational load. Clinical benefit was about 30 times likelier when tumor T-cell fraction and clonality increased.

Described treatment: randomized to nivolumab then ipilimumab (arm A) or the reverse (arm B). Some clones are missing from TCRdb's copy, which holds only in-frame ones; the method was immunoSEQ multiplex PCR. Of about 13,000 clones listed, roughly a fifth are singletons. CDR1 LNHDA and CDR2 SQIVND come from the germline V gene (reference sequence). The CDR3 sequence is 15 residues long. Trimming cost V 3 bases and J 4 bases, with 12 bases left between them. As for this clone: What it recognizes is unknown.

This clonotype originated in a human donor with melanoma. The J gene is TRBJ1-4, the V gene TRBV19; perhaps TRBD1 as D (6 bases). Source: tumor tissue (inferred from file names), taken from a patient given nivolumab and ipilimumab in sequence. CDR3 sequence: CASSIRTDFNEKLFF. The DNA of the CDR3 is TGTGCCAGTAGTATCAGGACAGATTTTAATGAAAAACTGTTTTTT.